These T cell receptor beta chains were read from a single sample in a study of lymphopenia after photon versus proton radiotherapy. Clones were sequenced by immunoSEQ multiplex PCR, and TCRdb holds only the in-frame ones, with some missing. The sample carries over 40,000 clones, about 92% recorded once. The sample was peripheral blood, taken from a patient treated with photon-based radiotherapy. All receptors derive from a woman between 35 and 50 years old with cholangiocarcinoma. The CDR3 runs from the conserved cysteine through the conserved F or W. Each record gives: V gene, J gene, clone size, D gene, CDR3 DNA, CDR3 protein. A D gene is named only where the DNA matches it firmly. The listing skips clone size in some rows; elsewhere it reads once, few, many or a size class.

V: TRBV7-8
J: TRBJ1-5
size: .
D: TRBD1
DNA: TGTGCCAGCAGTCGAGGGGGCGGAAATCAGCCCCAGCATTTT
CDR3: CASSRGGGNQPQHF

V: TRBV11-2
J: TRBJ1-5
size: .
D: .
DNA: TGTGCCATCTCCAGGGGTGGACTTTTTTATCAGCCCCAGCATTTT
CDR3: CAISRGGLFYQPQHF

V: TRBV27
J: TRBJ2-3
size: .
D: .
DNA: TGTGCCAGCAGACGGAAGTGGGACTCCTCCACAGATACGCAGTATTTT
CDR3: CASRRKWDSSTDTQYF

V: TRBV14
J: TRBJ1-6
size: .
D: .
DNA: TGTGCCAGCAGCCAAGATTTAGGGACGGCCCTAAAACTCCACTTT
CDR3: CASSQDLGTALKLHF

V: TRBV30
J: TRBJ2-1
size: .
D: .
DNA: TGTGCCTGGAGCTCTAGTCCCAACGGGGAGCAGTTCTTC
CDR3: CAWSSSPNGEQFF

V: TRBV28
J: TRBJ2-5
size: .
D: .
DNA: TGTGCCACCTCGGGTTTTCCCCTGCAAGAGACCCAGTACTTC
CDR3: CATSGFPLQETQYF

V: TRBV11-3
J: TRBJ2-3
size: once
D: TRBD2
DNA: TGTGCCAGCAGCCGGACTAGCGGGAAAACAGATACGCAGTATTTT
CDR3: CASSRTSGKTDTQYF

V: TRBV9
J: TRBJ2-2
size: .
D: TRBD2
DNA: TGTGCCAGCAGCGTAGAAGGTGGACTAGGGAGGCTCGGTGACACCGGGGAGCTGTTTTTT
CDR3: CASSVEGGLGRLGDTGELFF

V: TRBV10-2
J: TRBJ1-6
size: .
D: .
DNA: TGCGCCAGCAGTGAGTTGGGGCCGAATTCACCCCTCCACTTT
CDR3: CASSELGPNSPLHF

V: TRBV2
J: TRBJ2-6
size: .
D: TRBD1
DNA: TGTGCCAGAAGTGACAGGGGAACTGGAGCCAACGTCCTGACTTTC
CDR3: CARSDRGTGANVLTF